The rows below give T cell receptor beta chains drawn from one sample of a study of radiation and T cells in renal cell carcinoma. Only in-frame clones appear in the TCRdb table, and some are missing; sequencing was by immunoSEQ multiplex PCR. The sample consists of more than 60,000 clones, approximately 87% of them appearing once. This specimen consisted of blood, obtained from a patient whose treatment included radiotherapy and nephrectomy. Receptors originate from a woman aged 60-75 years with renal cell carcinoma. Both conserved end residues are part of each CDR3. Fields, in order: clone size, V gene, D gene, J gene, CDR3 DNA, CDR3 protein. The D gene is left open where the match is weak. Rows give clone size only sometimes, using once, few, many, or a class for an expanded clone.

>once|TRBV29-1|-|TRBJ1-1
TGCAGCGTTACCCGGGACATGAACACTGAAGCTTTCTTT
CSVTRDMNTEAFF
>-|TRBV6-6|-|TRBJ1-1
TGTGCCAGCAGTTACTTTGGAGGTCTGAACACTGAAGCTTTCTTT
CASSYFGGLNTEAFF
>-|TRBV9|TRBD1|TRBJ2-2
TGTGCCAGCAGCGTAGGGACAGGGCTGTCCACCGGGGAGCTGTTTTTT
CASSVGTGLSTGELFF
>-|TRBV4-2|-|TRBJ2-1
TGTGCCAGCAGCCAAGGGGGGGGCCTCGACAATGAGCAGTTCTTC
CASSQGGGLDNEQFF
>-|TRBV11-2|TRBD1|TRBJ1-2
TGTGCCAGCAGCTTGGGGACAGGGGTTAACTATGGCTACACCTTC
CASSLGTGVNYGYTF
>-|TRBV14|-|TRBJ1-2
TGTGCCAGCAGCCAAGACCGGGCAGGGGGCTACACCTTC
CASSQDRAGGYTF
>-|TRBV29-1|-|TRBJ1-2
TGCAGCGTTGATAAGGGAACCCGGGGCTACACCTTC
CSVDKGTRGYTF
>-|TRBV9|TRBD2|TRBJ2-1
TGTGCCAGCAGCGTAGGAATCACTAGCGGGAGACTGGGGCAGTTCTTC
CASSVGITSGRLGQFF
>once|TRBV6-5|-|TRBJ2-2
TGTGCCACCGGGGACCGAAACACCGGGGAGCTGTTTTTT
CATGDRNTGELFF
>-|TRBV6-6|-|TRBJ1-5
TGTGCCAGCAGTGGCCTCGGGGGCTGGGAGCCCCAGCATTTT
CASSGLGGWEPQHF
>few|TRBV7-9|-|TRBJ2-7
TGTGCCAGCAGTAGACTGGATTCCTACGAGCAGTACTTC
CASSRLDSYEQYF
>-|TRBV14|-|TRBJ2-1
TGTGCCAGCAGCCAAGTAGGGGGAGCGGAGCAGTTCTTC
CASSQVGGAEQFF
>-|TRBV28|TRBD1|TRBJ2-7
TGTGCCAGCAGGCAAGTAGACAGGGTCGAGCAGTACTTC
CASRQVDRVEQYF
>-|TRBV7-2|TRBD1|TRBJ2-4
TGTGCCAGCAGTACTGACAGGGGGCCAACATTAGCCAAAAACATTCAGTACTTC
CASSTDRGPTLAKNIQYF
>few|TRBV2|-|TRBJ1-1
TGTGCCATATTCGTTGAGACGGTGAACACTGAAGCTTTCTTT
CAIFVETVNTEAFF
>once|TRBV6-5|-|TRBJ2-7
TGTGCCAGCAGTTACGAAGGGGCCGCCTACGAGCAGTACTTC
CASSYEGAAYEQYF
>-|TRBV18|-|TRBJ1-5
TGTGCCAGCTCACCCTACAATCAGCCCCAGCATTTT
CASSPYNQPQHF
>-|TRBV27|TRBD1|TRBJ2-6
TGTGCCAGCACCCTGAGAGGGGGCGGCTCTGGGGCCAACGTCCTGACTTTC
CASTLRGGGSGANVLTF
>-|TRBV5-1|-|TRBJ2-2
TGCGCCAGCAGCTTGGTTGAGAACACCGGGGAGCTGTTTTTT
CASSLVENTGELFF
>-|TRBV27|-|TRBJ2-5
TGTGCCAGCAGCTTCGACAGCCTCCAAGAGACCCAGTACTTC
CASSFDSLQETQYF
>-|TRBV6-6|-|TRBJ1-6
TGTGCCAGCAGCCCGAGGGATTCACCCCTCCACTTT
CASSPRDSPLHF
>-|TRBV6-6|-|TRBJ1-1
TGTGCCAGCAGTCTTCGGGGGAACACTGAAGCTTTCTTT
CASSLRGNTEAFF
>-|TRBV6-1|TRBD1|TRBJ1-6
TGTGCCAGCAGTGAAACAGGGGATTACTCACCCCTCCACTTT
CASSETGDYSPLHF
>-|TRBV15|-|TRBJ1-1
TGTGCCACCAGCACAGAGGGGTGGACTGAAGCTTTCTTT
CATSTEGWTEAFF
>-|TRBV2|-|TRBJ1-6
TGTGCCAGCACTGGTATAGGGGGGGCTGGAAATTCACCCCTCCACTTT
CASTGIGGAGNSPLHF
>-|TRBV28|TRBD1|TRBJ2-7
TGTGCCAGCAGTTTAAAAAGAGGGACAGGGGGCTACGAGCAGTACTTC
CASSLKRGTGGYEQYF
>-|TRBV15|TRBD1|TRBJ2-2
TGTGCCACCAGCACTACCCGACAGGGGAGGAACACCGGGGAGCTGTTTTTT
CATSTTRQGRNTGELFF
>-|TRBV19|TRBD1|TRBJ1-2
TGTGCCAGTAGTATAACGGCAGGGGGTTTGCGGGGCTACACCTTC
CASSITAGGLRGYTF
>-|TRBV19|TRBD1|TRBJ1-4
TGTGCCAGTAGTAACCAGGGGGGGAGTGAAAAACTGTTTTTT
CASSNQGGSEKLFF
>few|TRBV28|-|TRBJ1-5
TGTGCCAGCAGTTTCAACCTTGTCCTCCCCCAGCATTTT
CASSFNLVLPQHF
>once|TRBV7-6|-|TRBJ1-2
TGTGCCAGCAGCCTACAGGGTAGCGACTATGGCTACACCTTC
CASSLQGSDYGYTF
>once|TRBV28|-|TRBJ1-3
TGTGCCACCTCAGTCTCTGGAAACACCATATATTTT
CATSVSGNTIYF
>-|TRBV19|-|TRBJ2-2
TGTGCCAGTTCACGGGCCGGGGAGCTGTTTTTT
CASSRAGELFF
>-|TRBV6-1|TRBD2|TRBJ2-3
TGTGCCAGCAGTGGTGGGGGAGGGCCTTCTTCGTGGACAGATACGCAGTATTTT
CASSGGGGPSSWTDTQYF
>-|TRBV28|-|TRBJ1-1
TGTGCCAGCAGCCCCCGTCCGAACACTGAAGCTTTCTTT
CASSPRPNTEAFF
>-|TRBV11-2|-|TRBJ2-2
TGTGCCAGCAGCCCCGACCCGGGTTCCGGGGAGCTGTTTTTT
CASSPDPGSGELFF
>many|TRBV5-1|-|TRBJ2-2
TGCGCCAGCAGAAGCACAGGGAACACCGGGGAGCTGTTTTTT
CASRSTGNTGELFF
>medium-sized|TRBV19|TRBD1|TRBJ2-7
TGTGCCAGTAGTACTCCCGGGACAGGGACCTACGAGCAGTACTTC
CASSTPGTGTYEQYF
>-|TRBV19|-|TRBJ2-1
TGTGCCAGTAGTACCACAGGGAGATCCTACAATGAGCAGTTCTTC
CASSTTGRSYNEQFF
>-|TRBV7-9|TRBD1|TRBJ1-4
TGTGCCAGCAGCTTAGCGGTGGGACAGGAACTGCTGTTTTTT
CASSLAVGQELLFF
>-|TRBV11-3|-|TRBJ2-5
TGTGCCAGCAGCTGGGACGGCGGGCAAGAGACCCAGTACTTC
CASSWDGGQETQYF
>-|TRBV14|TRBD1|TRBJ2-7
TGTGCCAGCAGCCACCGGGACAGTCTGGAGCAGTACTTC
CASSHRDSLEQYF
>-|TRBV28|-|TRBJ1-1
TGTGCCAGCATATATTCGGGGAAGAACACTGAAGCTTTCTTT
CASIYSGKNTEAFF
>-|TRBV5-1|-|TRBJ2-7
TGCGCCAGCAGCTTGGTGGGGGACCAGTACTTC
CASSLVGDQYF
>-|TRBV2|TRBD1|TRBJ2-7
TGTGCCAGCAGTGTAGGGGACAGGGACTACGAGCAGTACTTC
CASSVGDRDYEQYF
>-|TRBV7-3|-|TRBJ1-3
TGTGCCAGCAGCTTGACAGCCGGAAACACCATATATTTT
CASSLTAGNTIYF
>-|TRBV14|-|TRBJ1-3
TGTGCCAGCAGCCCAGGGGTCTCTGGAAACACCATATATTTT
CASSPGVSGNTIYF
>many|TRBV7-9|-|TRBJ2-7
TGTGCCAGCTCGGAGTCTGGTACCTACGAGCAGTACTTC
CASSESGTYEQYF
>-|TRBV28|TRBD1|TRBJ2-5
TGTGCCAGCAGTGAACAGGGGGGTCGGCTGGAGACCCAGTACTTC
CASSEQGGRLETQYF
>-|TRBV6-5|-|TRBJ1-1
TGTGCCAGCAGTTCCTACACTGAAGCTTTCTTT
CASSSYTEAFF
>once|TRBV6-1|-|TRBJ1-5
TGTGCCAGCAGTGATGTGTTTAGCAATCAGCCCCAGCATTTT
CASSDVFSNQPQHF
>-|TRBV6-5|TRBD1|TRBJ2-5
TGTGCCAGCAGTTATAGCCGGGGACAGGGCGAGACCCAGTACTTC
CASSYSRGQGETQYF
>-|TRBV2|-|TRBJ1-6
TGTGCCAGCAGTGAGACACTCTCTGAGGGGTATTCACCCCTCCACTTT
CASSETLSEGYSPLHF
>-|TRBV7-9|-|TRBJ1-1
TGTGCCAGCAGCTTATCGGTGGGCACTGAAGCTTTCTTT
CASSLSVGTEAFF